This entry is about one TCR beta chain. Its specific antigen is unknown. No much larger clonotype is one base removed from it; base qualities were not supplied. The entry originates in a study of blood T cell repertoires in COVID-19 (dated by TCRdb to about 2020). With respect to the entire study: The collaborator samples originated in the United States, Italy and Spain and spanned the acute and convalescent phases of COVID-19. The samples were drawn from two sources: the first 160 participants of the ongoing ImmuneRACE study, and 1,000 to 1,500 subjects contributed by 6 global collaborators. Subjects who had been exposed to COVID-19, were actively infected with it, or had recovered from it provided the deeply sampled blood TCRbeta repertoires that made up the dataset. Where available, HLA class I and class II types were obtained from metadata supplied by the sample provider rather than from assay-based typing. A freely available public database, intended as a resource for researchers studying the immune response to SARS-CoV-2, is where the repertoires were released. Nearly every sample came with metadata listing a de-identified subject ID, COVID-19 status, age in years and sex. The prospective study material was composed of cDNA or gDNA derived from T cells, B-cell-depleted T cells, or PBMCs. Broader findings and caveats from the paper: How much clinical and demographic metadata was included differed by source and by participant, and the metadata was provided uncurated.

The CDR3 goes from the cysteine to the phenylalanine over 14 residues. The only DNA kept is the CDR3, 42 bases in frame from the first base. From V the trimming removes 2 bases and from J it removes 0 bases, while the gene matches leave 2 bases of the junction unaccounted for. For CDR1 and CDR2, the germline V gene lists SGHRS and YFSETQ. Each collaborating institution followed its own protocols to collect whole blood in K2EDTA tubes. For TCRbeta analysis, collaborators shipped samples in one of three forms: frozen whole blood, isolated PBMCs, or DNA extracted from either of those sample types. The immunoSEQ Assay, a bias-controlled multiplex PCR, was used to amplify TCRbeta CDR3 regions from genomic DNA. The source study handled its data this way. Nucleated cell counts per sample were estimated from amplification of reference gene primers within the assay. To quantify the absolute abundance of each unique TCRbeta CDR3 rearrangement, sequence reads were collapsed and filtered. For each sample, productive Simpson clonality was calculated as the square root of Simpson's diversity index over productive rearrangements. The source is immuneACCESS, and TCRdb retained only in-frame sequences with V and J called. Part of the clones is not carried over; for the studies checked, unresolved V genes explain less than half of this, and the remainder is unexplained. That table furnishes V, J and clone size, whereas the DNA furnished D and trimming. Counted in this sample were roughly 140,000 clones; more than 80% of them appeared once. Jointly, the top ten make up around 2.9% of the sample.

The chain couples TRBV5-1 to TRBJ2-7, with 7 bases matching TRBD2. The TCR was taken from a woman aged 55-75 years with active COVID-19. The source material was peripheral blood. In nucleotide form, the sequence is TGCGCCAGCAGCTTAGGCGGGAGCTCCTACGAGCAGTACTTC. Translation gives CASSLGGSSYEQYF.